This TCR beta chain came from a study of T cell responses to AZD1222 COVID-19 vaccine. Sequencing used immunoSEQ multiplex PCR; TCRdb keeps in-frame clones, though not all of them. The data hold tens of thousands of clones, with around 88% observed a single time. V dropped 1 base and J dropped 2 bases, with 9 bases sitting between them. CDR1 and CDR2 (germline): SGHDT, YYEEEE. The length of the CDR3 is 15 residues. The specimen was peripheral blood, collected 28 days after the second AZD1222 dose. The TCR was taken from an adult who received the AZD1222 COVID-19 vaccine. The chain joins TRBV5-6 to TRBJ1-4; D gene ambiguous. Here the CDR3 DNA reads TGTGCCAGCAGCTTGAGGGTGAGGACTAATGAAAAACTGTTTTTT. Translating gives CASSLRVRTNEKLFF.